This TCR beta chain was retrieved from a study of tumor and adjacent non-tumor tissue in lung cancer. Study-wide context: Approximately 4.2 million productive TCRbeta reads were obtained per sample on average. Findings and caveats of the study: Tumor repertoires had a smaller top 100 clone share than normal lung.

Germline V gene data show CDR1 as KGHDR and CDR2 as SFDVKD. This CDR3 is 13 amino acids long. The germline V and J ends were trimmed by 9 bases and 2 bases, with 11 bases remaining between them. The library came from three nested PCR rounds adapted from ARM-PCR protocols. TCRdb ran MiXCR on the multiplex PCR reads and lists one entry per CDR3 protein. The table lists roughly 90,000 distinct CDR3 sequences, more than 65% of them singletons. In this sample, this clonotype turned up once. Its antigen is unidentified. This could be a read error, since a much larger clone is one nucleotide away. In this CDR3 the conserved last residue, phenylalanine or tryptophan, is missing, so a read error is likely. No cell sorting was done before RNA was extracted from the tissue. More than 3 cm separated this lung sample from the edge of the tumor.

Specimen: distant non-tumor lung tissue. This TCR derives from a woman between 50 and 59 years old with non-small cell lung cancer. V gene TRBV24-1 combines with J gene TRBJ2-3; D remains unclear. For the CDR3, the DNA is TGTGCCACCGAGGCCCGAAACACAGATACGCAGTATCTT. Translation: CATEARNTDTQYL.